These 17 T cell receptor beta chains came from one sample sequenced in a study of blood T cell repertoires in COVID-19. Repertoires were generated with immunoSEQ multiplex PCR, while TCRdb's copy carries only in-frame clones and drops some. The table shows roughly 250,000 clones, with 85% to 95% occurring only once. The sample comprised PBMCs or T cells enriched from blood (not recorded which). The receptors were gathered from a woman under 30 who had recovered from COVID-19.

This sequence joins TRBV6-6 and TRBJ1-1; D gene ambiguous. V lost 7 bases and J lost 0, with 12 bases in between. Germline V gives CDR1 MNHNY, CDR2 SVGAGI (reference sequence). CDR3 size: 14 residues. In DNA form, the CDR3 reads TGTGCCAGCACTTTTTTGGGCCTGAACACTGAAGCTTTCTTT. Its translation is CASTFLGLNTEAFF.

The J gene is TRBJ2-6, the V gene TRBV3-1 (or the pseudogene TRBV3-2); D call uncertain. The CDR3 is made up of 13 amino acids. CDR1 and CDR2 from the germline V gene are LGHDT and YNNKEL (reference sequence). V was clipped by 7 bases and J by 0 bases, with 4 bases between them. The CDR3 is CASKLSGANVLTF. In DNA form, the CDR3 reads TGTGCCAGCAAACTCTCTGGGGCCAACGTCCTGACTTTC.

The V gene is TRBV27, the J gene TRBJ2-2; no clear D. The V end lost 5 bases, the J end lost 5 bases, and 12 bases lay between the germline ends. From germline, CDR1 is MNHEY and CDR2 SMNVEV (reference sequence). The CDR3 is 14 residues long. CDR3 in DNA: TGTGCCAGCAGTGCCCGACTCCTAACCGGGGAGCTGTTTTTT. Protein: CASSARLLTGELFF.

The genes are TRBV20-1 and TRBJ2-3; 14 nucleotides match TRBD2. Germline V gene data show CDR1 as DFQATT and CDR2 as SNEGSKA (reference sequence). Germline trimming cut 3 bases from V and 4 bases from J; bases unmatched to any gene: 9. The CDR3 contains 17 residues. CDR3 DNA sequence: TGCAGTGCTAGTAGACTAGCGGGGGGGCGGACCGCAGATACGCAGTATTTT. The encoded protein is CSASRLAGGRTADTQYF.

The chain carries TRBV21-1 and TRBJ2-5; the table gives TRBD2 as D, unverified against the DNA. TRBV21-1 is a recognized pseudogene. The CDR3 consists of 18 residues. CDR3 region: CASSPRTSGGHVEETQYF. CDR3 bases: TGTGCCAGCAGCCCAAGGACTAGCGGGGGCCACGTGGAAGAGACCCAGTACTTC.

This chain links TRBV9 with TRBJ2-5; unclear D gene. The germline V gene encodes CDR1 SGDLS and CDR2 YYNGEE. V dropped 4 bases and J dropped 5 bases, with 15 bases sitting between them. The CDR3 runs 14 residues. The CDR3 is CASSPSTAWETQYF. The CDR3 region has the DNA TGTGCCAGCAGCCCTTCTACTGCCTGGGAGACCCAGTACTTC. Full variable domain (rest looked up from reference TRBV9 and TRBJ2-5): DSGVTQTPKHLITATGQRVTLRCSPRSGDLSVYWYQQSLDQGLQFLIQYYNGEERAKGNILERFSAQQFPDLHSELNLSSLELGDSALYFCASSPSTAWETQYFGPGTRLLVL.

This chain uses TRBV27 with TRBJ2-5; D unclear. From germline, CDR1 is MNHEY and CDR2 SMNVEV (reference sequence). V was pared by 5 bases and J by 0 bases, with 16 bases between. This CDR3 contains 16 residues. The CDR3: CASSPYSKPHQETQYF. CDR3 coding DNA: TGTGCCAGCAGTCCCTACTCCAAACCCCACCAAGAGACCCAGTACTTC.

V and J are TRBV5-6 and TRBJ2-7; TRBD1 agrees at 8 bases. Looked up from germline, CDR1 is SGHDT and CDR2 is YYEEEE. V gave up 4 bases and J gave up 4 bases; unmatched junction bases: 13. CDR3 length: 16 residues. The CDR3 region has the DNA TGTGCCAGCAGCCCCGGACAGGGTACCTTCCGTTACGAGCAGTACTTC. Translating gives CASSPGQGTFRYEQYF.

This rearrangement joins TRBV7-2 to TRBJ1-5; D ambiguous. Germline assignment: CDR1 SGHTA and CDR2 FQGNSA. The CDR3 loop spans 14 amino acids. V was trimmed by 2 bases and J by 6 bases, leaving 11 bases between them. The CDR3 nucleotides read TGTGCCAGCAGCTTATCGGTAATTTCTCAGCCCCAGCATTTT. Amino acids: CASSLSVISQPQHF.

This chain uses TRBV7-2 with TRBJ2-4; D is possibly TRBD2 (6 bases). V lost 5 bases and J 6 bases, leaving 14 bases between the germline ends. The CDR3 extends over 14 amino acids. CDR1 SGHTA and CDR2 FQGNSA come from the germline V gene. CDR3 DNA: TGTGCCAGCAGCACGTGGACTACGGGAAACATTCAGTACTTC. It encodes CASSTWTTGNIQYF.

V usage is TRBV5-1 and J usage is TRBJ1-2; D is perhaps TRBD1 (6 bases). V lost 4 bases to trimming and J lost 0 bases, with 13 bases between them. Germline loops: CDR1 SGHRS, CDR2 YFSETQ. This CDR3 region has 15 residues. Written as DNA, the CDR3 is TGCGCCAGCAGCATATACAGGGCTGCTAACTATGGCTACACCTTC. Amino acid sequence: CASSIYRAANYGYTF.

This rearrangement joins TRBV10-3 to TRBJ2-6; 14 bases agree with TRBD2. V lost 10 bases and J lost 4; bases outside the gene matches: 15. The CDR3 runs to 19 residues. Germline values: CDR1 ENHRY, CDR2 SYGVKD. The CDR3 bases are TGTGCCACCGCCCGGACTAGCGGGAGGCATGTCTCGGGGGCCAACGTCCTGACTTTC. Residues: CATARTSGRHVSGANVLTF.

This clone has only one observation. The genes are TRBV29-1 and TRBJ2-1; 7 bases agree with TRBD1. The junction had 5 bases not matched to a gene; V was cut back by 6 bases and J by 3 bases. The length of the CDR3 is 13 residues. Germline CDR1 is SQVTM and CDR2 is ANQGSEA. CDR3: CSVPGQNYNEQFF. DNA for the CDR3: TGCAGCGTCCCGGGACAGAACTACAATGAGCAGTTCTTC.

The rearrangement joins TRBV18 to TRBJ1-5; 7 positions match TRBD1. Trimming at V came to 0 bases and at J to 7 bases, leaving 12 bases not matched to a gene. Per germline, CDR1 KGHSH and CDR2 LQKENI. The CDR3 length is 17 residues. CDR3 amino acids: CASSPPFNRQGRQPQHF. The CDR3 region has the DNA TGTGCCAGCTCACCACCGTTTAACCGACAGGGTAGGCAGCCCCAGCATTTT.

The chain links TRBV16 to TRBJ2-1; no clear D gene. The length of the CDR3 is 15 residues. V was clipped by 0 bases and J by 2 bases, with 8 bases between them. CDR1 and CDR2 (germline): KGHSY, FQNENV. CDR3 bases: TGTGCCAGCAGCCAATCGCCGCTAGCCTACAATGAGCAGTTCTTC. Translating it yields CASSQSPLAYNEQFF.

The chain links TRBV13 to TRBJ1-1, with TRBD1 identical over 10 bases. CDR3 size: 15 residues. The trim removed 5 bases at V and 1 base at J, leaving 4 bases unmatched. Germline V gene lookup returns CDR1 PRHDT and CDR2 FYEKMQ (reference sequence). Here the CDR3 DNA reads TGTGCCAGCAGCACACGGACAGGGGGGAACACTGAAGCTTTCTTT. Protein: CASSTRTGGNTEAFF.

A note on this clone: The junction and the germline gene differ at one end; a read error may be behind it. The chain uses TRBV19 and TRBJ1-5; 8 bases fit TRBD1. The CDR3 is 14 residues long. Germline CDR1 is LNHDA and CDR2 is SQIVND (reference sequence). CDR3 DNA: TGTGCCAGTAGGATAGGACAGGGTCCTCAGCCCCAGCATTTT. Translating gives CASRIGQGPQPQHF.